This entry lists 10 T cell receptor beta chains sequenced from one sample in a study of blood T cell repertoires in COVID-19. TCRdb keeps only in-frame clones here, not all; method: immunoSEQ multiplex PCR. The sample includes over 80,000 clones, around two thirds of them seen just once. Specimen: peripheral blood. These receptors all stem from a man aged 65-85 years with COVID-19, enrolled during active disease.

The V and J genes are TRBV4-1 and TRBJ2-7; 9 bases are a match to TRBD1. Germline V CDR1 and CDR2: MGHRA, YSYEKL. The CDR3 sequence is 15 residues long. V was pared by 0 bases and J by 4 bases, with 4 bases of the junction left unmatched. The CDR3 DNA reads TGCGCCAGCAGCCAAGATGGGACAGGGATTTACGAGCAGTACTTC. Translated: CASSQDGTGIYEQYF.

CDR3 nucleotide sequence: TGTGCCACCAGTGATTTCGGGACAGGAATAAACAATGAGCAGTTCTTC. As protein: CATSDFGTGINNEQFF. The J gene is TRBJ2-1, the V gene TRBV24-1, with 8 bases aligning to TRBD1. J gave up 5 bases and V 1 base, and 6 bases lay outside the gene matches. The V gene's germline CDR1 is KGHDR and CDR2 SFDVKD. CDR3 length: 16 amino acids.

The CDR3 spells CASSVQISTDTQYF. For the CDR3, the DNA is TGTGCCAGTAGTGTACAGATCAGCACAGATACGCAGTATTTT. The chain combines TRBV19 with TRBJ2-3, with D uncertain. CDR1 and CDR2 (germline): LNHDA, SQIVND (reference sequence). The CDR3 is 14 residues long. Trimming took 5 bases from V and 0 from J, leaving 9 bases between them.

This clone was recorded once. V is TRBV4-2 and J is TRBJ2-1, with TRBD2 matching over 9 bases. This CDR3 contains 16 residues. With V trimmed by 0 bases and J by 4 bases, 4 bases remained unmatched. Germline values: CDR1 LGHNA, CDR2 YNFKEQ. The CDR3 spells CASSQDLGLAYNEQFF. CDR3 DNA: TGTGCCAGCAGCCAAGATCTTGGACTAGCGTACAATGAGCAGTTCTTC.

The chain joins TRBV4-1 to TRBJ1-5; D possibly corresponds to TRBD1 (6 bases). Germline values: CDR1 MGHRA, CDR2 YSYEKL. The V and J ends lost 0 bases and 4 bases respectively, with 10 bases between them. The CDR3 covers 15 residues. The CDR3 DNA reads TGCGCCAGCAGCCAAGAACAGGGTGGTAATCAGCCCCAGCATTTT. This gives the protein CASSQEQGGNQPQHF.

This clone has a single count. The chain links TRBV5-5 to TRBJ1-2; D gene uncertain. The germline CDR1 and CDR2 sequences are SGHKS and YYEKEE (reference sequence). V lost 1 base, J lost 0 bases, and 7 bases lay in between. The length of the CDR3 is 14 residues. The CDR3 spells CASSLNGANYGYTF. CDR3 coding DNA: TGTGCCAGCAGCTTGAACGGAGCTAACTATGGCTACACCTTC.

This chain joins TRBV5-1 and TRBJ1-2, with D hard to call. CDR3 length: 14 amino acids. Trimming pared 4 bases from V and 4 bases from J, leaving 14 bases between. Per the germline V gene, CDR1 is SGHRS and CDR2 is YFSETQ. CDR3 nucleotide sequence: TGCGCCAGCAGCCGGGAAGGAGAAGGCTATGGCTACACCTTC. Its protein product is CASSREGEGYGYTF.

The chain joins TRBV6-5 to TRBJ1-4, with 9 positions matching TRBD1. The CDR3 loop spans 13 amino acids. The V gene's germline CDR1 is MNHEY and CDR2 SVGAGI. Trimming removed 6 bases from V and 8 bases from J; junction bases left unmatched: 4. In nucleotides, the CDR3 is TGTGCCAGCAGCGGGACAGGGATGGAAAAACTGTTTTTT. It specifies CASSGTGMEKLFF.

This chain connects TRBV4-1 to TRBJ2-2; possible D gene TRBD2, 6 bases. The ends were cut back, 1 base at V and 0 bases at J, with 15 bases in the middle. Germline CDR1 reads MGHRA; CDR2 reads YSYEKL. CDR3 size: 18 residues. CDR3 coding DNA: TGCGCCAGCAGCCAAGCAATTGCGGGAAAGGCGAACACCGGGGAGCTGTTTTTT. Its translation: CASSQAIAGKANTGELFF.

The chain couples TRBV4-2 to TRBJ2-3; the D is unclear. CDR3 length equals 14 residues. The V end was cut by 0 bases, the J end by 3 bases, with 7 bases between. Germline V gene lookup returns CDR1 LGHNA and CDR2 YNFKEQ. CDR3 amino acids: CASSQDAGTDTQYF. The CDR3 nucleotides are TGTGCCAGCAGCCAAGATGCCGGGACAGATACGCAGTATTTT.